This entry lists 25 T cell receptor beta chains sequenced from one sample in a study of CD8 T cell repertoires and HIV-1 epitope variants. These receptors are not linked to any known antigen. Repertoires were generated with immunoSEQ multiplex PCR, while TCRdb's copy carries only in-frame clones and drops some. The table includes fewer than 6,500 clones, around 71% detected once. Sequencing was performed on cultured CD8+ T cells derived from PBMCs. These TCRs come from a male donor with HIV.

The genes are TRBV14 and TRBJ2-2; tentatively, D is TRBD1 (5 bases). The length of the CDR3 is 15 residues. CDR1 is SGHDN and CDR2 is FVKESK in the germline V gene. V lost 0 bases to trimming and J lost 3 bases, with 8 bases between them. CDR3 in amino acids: CASSQEETDTGELFF. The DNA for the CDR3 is TGTGCCAGCAGCCAAGAGGAGACAGACACCGGGGAGCTGTTTTTT.

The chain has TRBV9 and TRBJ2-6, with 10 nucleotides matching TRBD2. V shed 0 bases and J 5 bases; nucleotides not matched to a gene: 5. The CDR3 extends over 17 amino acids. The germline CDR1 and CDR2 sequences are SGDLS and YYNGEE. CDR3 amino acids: CASSVGSGRSRANVLTF. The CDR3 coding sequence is TGTGCCAGCAGCGTAGGTAGCGGGAGGTCTCGGGCCAACGTCCTGACTTTC.

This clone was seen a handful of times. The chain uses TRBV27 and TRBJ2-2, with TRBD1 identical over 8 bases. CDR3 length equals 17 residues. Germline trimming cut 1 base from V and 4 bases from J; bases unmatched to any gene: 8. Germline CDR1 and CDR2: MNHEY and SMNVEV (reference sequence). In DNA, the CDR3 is TGTGCCAGCAGTTTATTCGTGCAGGGGGCGCGCACCGGGGAGCTGTTTTTT. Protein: CASSLFVQGARTGELFF.

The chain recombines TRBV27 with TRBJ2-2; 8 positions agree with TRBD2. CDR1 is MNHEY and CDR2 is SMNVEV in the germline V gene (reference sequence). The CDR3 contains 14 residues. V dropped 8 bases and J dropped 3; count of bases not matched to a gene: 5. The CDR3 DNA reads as TGTGCCAGCCGAGCGGGAGTGCACACCGGGGAGCTGTTTTTT. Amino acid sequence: CASRAGVHTGELFF.

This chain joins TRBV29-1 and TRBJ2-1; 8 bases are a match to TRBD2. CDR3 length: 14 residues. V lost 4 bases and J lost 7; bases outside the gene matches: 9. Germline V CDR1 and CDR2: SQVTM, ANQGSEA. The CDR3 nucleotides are TGCAGCGTTGGGGCCGGGGGGGCCGGGAATGAGCAGTTCTTC. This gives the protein CSVGAGGAGNEQFF.

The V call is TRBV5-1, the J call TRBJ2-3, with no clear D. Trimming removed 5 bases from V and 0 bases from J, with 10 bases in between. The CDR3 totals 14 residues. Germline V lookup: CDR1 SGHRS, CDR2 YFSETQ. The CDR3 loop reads CASRGPRSTDTQYF. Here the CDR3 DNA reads TGCGCCAGCAGAGGACCACGAAGCACAGATACGCAGTATTTT. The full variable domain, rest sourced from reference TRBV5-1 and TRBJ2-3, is KAGVTQTPRYLIKTRGQQVTLSCSPISGHRSVSWYQQTPGQGLQFLFEYFSETQRNKGNFPGRFSGRQFSNSRSEMNVSTLELGDSALYLCASRGPRSTDTQYFGPGTRLTVL.

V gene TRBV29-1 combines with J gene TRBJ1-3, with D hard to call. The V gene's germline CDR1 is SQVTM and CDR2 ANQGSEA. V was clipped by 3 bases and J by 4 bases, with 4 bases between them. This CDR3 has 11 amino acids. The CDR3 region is CSVEGGNTIYF. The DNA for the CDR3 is TGCAGCGTTGAGGGGGGAAACACCATATATTTT.

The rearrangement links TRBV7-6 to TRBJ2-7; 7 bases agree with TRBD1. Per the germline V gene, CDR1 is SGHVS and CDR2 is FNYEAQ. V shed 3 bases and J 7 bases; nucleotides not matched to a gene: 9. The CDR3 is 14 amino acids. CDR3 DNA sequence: TGTGCCAGCAGCTTGGGACAGTACCTTCGTGAGCAGTACTTC. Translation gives CASSLGQYLREQYF.

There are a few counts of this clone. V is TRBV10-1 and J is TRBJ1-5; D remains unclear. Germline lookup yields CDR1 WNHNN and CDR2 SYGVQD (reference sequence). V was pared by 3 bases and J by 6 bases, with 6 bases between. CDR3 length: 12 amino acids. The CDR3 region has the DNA TGCGCCAGCAGTGATCTGGGTCAGCCCCAGCATTTT. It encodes CASSDLGQPQHF.

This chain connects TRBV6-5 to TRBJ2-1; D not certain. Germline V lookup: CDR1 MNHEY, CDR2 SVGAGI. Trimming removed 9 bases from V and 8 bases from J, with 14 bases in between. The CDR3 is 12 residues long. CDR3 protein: CASSVGWDEQFF. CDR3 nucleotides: TGTGCCAGTTCCGTTGGTTGGGATGAGCAGTTCTTC.

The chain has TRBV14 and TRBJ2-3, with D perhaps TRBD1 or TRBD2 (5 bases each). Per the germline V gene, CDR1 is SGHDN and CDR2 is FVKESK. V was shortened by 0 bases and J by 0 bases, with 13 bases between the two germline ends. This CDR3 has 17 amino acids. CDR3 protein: CASSQEGRQKSTDTQYF. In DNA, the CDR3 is TGTGCCAGCAGCCAAGAGGGGAGACAGAAGAGCACAGATACGCAGTATTTT.

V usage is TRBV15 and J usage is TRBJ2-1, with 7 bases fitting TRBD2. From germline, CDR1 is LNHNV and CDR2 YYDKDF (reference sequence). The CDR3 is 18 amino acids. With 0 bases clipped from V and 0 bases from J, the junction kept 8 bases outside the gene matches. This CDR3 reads CATSRDLGGTISYNEQFF. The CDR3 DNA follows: TGTGCCACCAGCAGAGATCTTGGCGGGACTATCTCCTACAATGAGCAGTTCTTC.

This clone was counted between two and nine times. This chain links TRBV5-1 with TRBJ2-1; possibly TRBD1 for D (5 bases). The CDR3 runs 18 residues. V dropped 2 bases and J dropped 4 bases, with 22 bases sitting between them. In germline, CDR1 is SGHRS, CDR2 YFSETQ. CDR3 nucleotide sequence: TGCGCCAGCAGCTTAAGGGTCCCGGGCAGGGATCGTTACAATGAGCAGTTCTTC. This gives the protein CASSLRVPGRDRYNEQFF. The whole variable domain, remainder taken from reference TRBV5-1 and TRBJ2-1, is KAGVTQTPRYLIKTRGQQVTLSCSPISGHRSVSWYQQTPGQGLQFLFEYFSETQRNKGNFPGRFSGRQFSNSRSEMNVSTLELGDSALYLCASSLRVPGRDRYNEQFFGPGTRLTVL.

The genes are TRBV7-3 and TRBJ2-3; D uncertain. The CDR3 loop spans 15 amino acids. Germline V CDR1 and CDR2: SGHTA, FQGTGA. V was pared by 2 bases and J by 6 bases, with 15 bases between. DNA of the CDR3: TGTGCCAGCAGCTTATATAGCACTTCGCGGGATACGCAGTATTTT. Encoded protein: CASSLYSTSRDTQYF.

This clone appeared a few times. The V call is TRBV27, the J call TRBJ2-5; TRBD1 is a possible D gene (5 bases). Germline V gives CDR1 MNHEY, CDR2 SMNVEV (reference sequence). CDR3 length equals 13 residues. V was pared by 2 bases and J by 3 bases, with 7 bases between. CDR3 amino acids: CASSLVTEETQYF. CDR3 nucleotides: TGTGCCAGCAGTTTAGTGACAGAAGAGACCCAGTACTTC.

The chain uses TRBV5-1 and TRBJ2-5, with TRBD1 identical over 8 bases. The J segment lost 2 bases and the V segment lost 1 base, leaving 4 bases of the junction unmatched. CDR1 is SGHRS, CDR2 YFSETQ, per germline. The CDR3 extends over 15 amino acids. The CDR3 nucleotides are TGCGCCAGCAGCTTGTATGGGACAGGACAAGAGACCCAGTACTTC. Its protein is CASSLYGTGQETQYF.

CDR3 residues: CASSLKASRERYEQYF. CDR3 bases: TGTGCCAGCAGTTTAAAAGCCTCGCGGGAGAGGTACGAGCAGTACTTC. The chain carries TRBV27 and TRBJ2-7, with TRBD2 matching 7 bases. V was pared by 2 bases and J by 4 bases, with 11 bases of the junction left unmatched. The CDR3 has 16 amino acids. Germline V lookup: CDR1 MNHEY, CDR2 SMNVEV (reference sequence).

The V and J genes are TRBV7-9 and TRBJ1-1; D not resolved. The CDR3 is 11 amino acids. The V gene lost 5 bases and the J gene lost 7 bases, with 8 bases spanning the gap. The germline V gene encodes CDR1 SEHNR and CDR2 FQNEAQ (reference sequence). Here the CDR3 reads CASSPTGEAFF. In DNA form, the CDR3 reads TGTGCCAGCAGCCCCACTGGTGAAGCTTTCTTT.

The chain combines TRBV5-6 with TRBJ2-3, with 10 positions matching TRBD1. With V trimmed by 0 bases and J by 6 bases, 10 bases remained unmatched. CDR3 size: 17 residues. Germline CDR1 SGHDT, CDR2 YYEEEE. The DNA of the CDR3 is TGTGCCAGCAGCTTGGGTGGGGGACAGGGGATCGTCGATACGCAGTATTTT. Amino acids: CASSLGGGQGIVDTQYF.

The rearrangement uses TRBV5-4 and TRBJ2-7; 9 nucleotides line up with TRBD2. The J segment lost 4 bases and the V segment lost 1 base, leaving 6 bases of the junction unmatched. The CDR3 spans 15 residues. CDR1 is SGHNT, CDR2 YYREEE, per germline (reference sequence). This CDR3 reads CASSLKRGDPYEQYF. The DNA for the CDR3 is TGTGCCAGCAGCTTGAAGCGGGGGGACCCTTACGAGCAGTACTTC.

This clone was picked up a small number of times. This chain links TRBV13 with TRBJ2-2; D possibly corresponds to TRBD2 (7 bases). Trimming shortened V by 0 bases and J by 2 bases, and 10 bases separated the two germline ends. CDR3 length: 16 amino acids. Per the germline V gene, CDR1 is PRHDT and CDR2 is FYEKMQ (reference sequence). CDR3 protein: CASSLGGGPNTGELFF. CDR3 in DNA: TGTGCCAGCAGCTTAGGCGGGGGGCCCAACACCGGGGAGCTGTTTTTT.

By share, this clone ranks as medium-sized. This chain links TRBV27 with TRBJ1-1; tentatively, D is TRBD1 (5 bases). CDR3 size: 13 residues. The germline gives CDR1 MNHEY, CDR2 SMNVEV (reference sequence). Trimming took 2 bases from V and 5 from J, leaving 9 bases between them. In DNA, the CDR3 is TGTGCCAGCAGTTTAGGGGGAGGGACTGAAGCTTTCTTT. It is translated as CASSLGGGTEAFF.

The CDR3 loop reads CASSEPSGSDGNEQFF. In DNA, the CDR3 is TGTGCCAGCAGTGAACCGAGCGGGAGCGATGGAAATGAGCAGTTCTTC. V gene TRBV25-1 combines with J gene TRBJ2-1, with 8 bases aligning to TRBD2. J lost 7 bases, V lost 2 bases, and 10 bases had no gene match. The CDR3 sequence is 16 residues long. Germline CDR1 is MGHDK and CDR2 is SYGVNS.

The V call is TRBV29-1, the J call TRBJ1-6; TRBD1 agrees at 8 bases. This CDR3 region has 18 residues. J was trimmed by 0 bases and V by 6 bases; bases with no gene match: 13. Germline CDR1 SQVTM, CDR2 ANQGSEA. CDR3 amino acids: CSVRTGCFSCSYNSPLHF. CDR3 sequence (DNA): TGCAGCGTACGGACAGGGTGCTTTTCATGCTCCTATAATTCACCCCTCCACTTT.

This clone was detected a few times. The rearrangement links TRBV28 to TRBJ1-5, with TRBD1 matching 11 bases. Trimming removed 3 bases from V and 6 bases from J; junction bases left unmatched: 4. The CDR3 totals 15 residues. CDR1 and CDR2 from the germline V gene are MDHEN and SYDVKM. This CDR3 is CASSLGQGGTQPQHF. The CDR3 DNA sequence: TGTGCCAGCAGTTTGGGACAGGGGGGGACTCAGCCCCAGCATTTT.